Detailed here is one T cell receptor (beta chain). The source of the sample is a study of blood T cell repertoires in COVID-19. CDR3 length equals 14 residues. V was cut by 5 bases and J by 0 bases, with 8 bases left in between. In germline, CDR1 is MNHEY, CDR2 SVGAGI. Only in-frame clones appear in the TCRdb table, and some are missing; sequencing was by immunoSEQ multiplex PCR. This table has around 240,000 clones, 91% appearing once. The sequence came from a human donor in a cohort exposed to, infected with or recovered from COVID-19 (not recorded which). The donor label of this sample is uncertain. The gene calls are TRBV6-5 and TRBJ1-5, with no clear D. Sequenced: PBMCs or T cells enriched from blood (not recorded which). The CDR3 region is CASSKQFSNQPQHF. The DNA for the CDR3 is TGTGCCAGCAGTAAACAGTTTAGCAATCAGCCCCAGCATTTT.